A single sample gave rise to the 26 T cell receptor beta chains below, sequenced in a study of T cells after yellow fever vaccination. TCRdb ran MiXCR on the 5' RACE reads and lists one entry per CDR3 protein. The table includes 300,000 to 350,000 distinct CDR3 sequences, about 4% detected once. The sequencing here drew on PBMCs, taken 5 days after the yellow fever booster vaccination. Receptor source: a young man who received the YFV17D yellow fever vaccine.

The CDR3 coding sequence is TGTGCCAGCAGTCGCCGACTAGAAAATGAGCAGTTCTTC. Residues: CASSRRLENEQFF. The chain joins TRBV6-6 to TRBJ2-1; TRBD2 is a possible D gene (6 bases). V was clipped by 5 bases and J by 7 bases, with 12 bases between them. Per germline, CDR1 MNHNY and CDR2 SVGAGI (reference sequence). The CDR3 length is 13 residues.

This clonotype came up many times. The gene calls are TRBV5-6 and TRBJ2-7; D is possibly TRBD1 (5 bases). The CDR3 runs to 13 residues. Germline CDR1 and CDR2: SGHDT and YYEEEE. Between the trimmed V and J ends, which lost 0 bases and 3 bases, there was a span of 7 bases. In DNA, the CDR3 is TGTGCCAGCAGCTTGGACAGGAACTACGAGCAGTACTTC. It encodes CASSLDRNYEQYF.

This clonotype was observed a handful of times. Written as DNA, the CDR3 is TGCAGTGCTAGGTTGGGGATAAAGAAGACCCAGTACTTC. Its translation: CSARLGIKKTQYF. The chain combines TRBV20-1 with TRBJ2-5; no firm D call. V was pared by 3 bases and J by 6 bases, with 14 bases between. CDR3 length: 13 amino acids. In germline, CDR1 is DFQATT, CDR2 SNEGSKA (reference sequence).

This clonotype was seen at least ten times. The chain employs TRBV19 and TRBJ1-1, with 7 bases lining up with TRBD1. V dropped 7 bases and J dropped 1; count of bases not matched to a gene: 12. Germline CDR1 and CDR2: LNHDA and SQIVND (reference sequence). This CDR3 is 16 amino acids long. This chain's CDR3 is CASTFRDSPRNTEAFF. CDR3 nucleotides: TGTGCCAGTACCTTCCGGGACAGCCCCAGGAACACTGAAGCTTTCTTT.

This clonotype has more than one count but fewer than ten. A much larger clone sits a single nucleotide away, making a read error possible. The chain uses TRBV6-1 and TRBJ1-1, with unresolved D. The CDR3 contains 13 residues. Trimming stripped 0 bases from V and 1 base from J, with 3 bases between. CDR1 and CDR2 from the germline V gene are MNHNS and SASEGT. CDR3 sequence (DNA): TGTGCCAGCAGTGAAGCCGGGAACACTGAAGCTTTCTTT. Residues: CASSEAGNTEAFF.

The table lists this clonotype with many counts. V gene TRBV6-6 combines with J gene TRBJ1-3; TRBD1 might be the D (5 bases). The CDR3 is 11 amino acids. The V end lost 7 bases, the J end lost 6 bases, and 7 bases lay between the germline ends. Germline V CDR1 and CDR2: MNHNY, SVGAGI (reference sequence). The DNA of the CDR3 is TGTGCCAGCATCAGGGAAAACACCATATATTTT. Its translation is CASIRENTIYF.

There are a few counts of this clonotype. The chain recombines TRBV5-4 with TRBJ2-7, with D possibly matching TRBD1 (6 bases). There are 14 residues in the CDR3. With 3 bases removed from V and 1 base from J, the gap between germline ends came to 11 bases. CDR1 and CDR2 (germline): SGHNT, YYREEE (reference sequence). The CDR3 coding sequence is TGTGCCAGCAGCTGGGCCGGACAGTCCTACGAGCAGTACGTC. It translates to CASSWAGQSYEQYV.

This clonotype occurred a few times. The CDR3 bases are TGTGCCAGCAGCTTTACTAGAGGTGAGAATGAGCAGTTCTTC. Residues: CASSFTRGENEQFF. The chain carries TRBV7-9 and TRBJ2-1; D perhaps matches TRBD2 (5 bases). Trimming removed 3 bases at V and 7 bases at J, with 13 bases between. Germline lookup yields CDR1 SEHNR and CDR2 FQNEAQ (reference sequence). CDR3 length: 14 residues.

This clonotype was counted a few times. The rearrangement links TRBV6-1 to TRBJ2-1, with unresolved D. Trimming left V 10 bases short and J 0 bases short, with 10 bases between. The CDR3 totals 13 residues. Germline V gene lookup returns CDR1 MNHNS and CDR2 SASEGT. The CDR3 DNA sequence: TGTGCCACCACAGCGAGCTCCTACAATGAGCAGTTCTTC. Its translation: CATTASSYNEQFF.

A remark on this clonotype: This may come from a read error, since a much larger clone is one base off. The V and J genes are TRBV28 and TRBJ1-5; D is undetermined. Germline V gives CDR1 MDHEN, CDR2 SYDVKM. The CDR3 covers 14 residues. Here the CDR3 reads CASGLLSSNQTQHF. The DNA for the CDR3 is TGTGCCAGCGGACTCCTGAGTAGCAATCAGACCCAGCATTTT.

At least ten counts were recorded for this clonotype. The V and J genes are TRBV5-1 and TRBJ1-1; no clear D gene. Germline assignment: CDR1 SGHRS and CDR2 YFSETQ. Trimming pared 0 bases from V and 4 bases from J, leaving 13 bases between. This CDR3 has 15 residues. The CDR3 region has the DNA TGCGCCAGCAGCTTGGCCATGGAAATTGGCACTGAAGCTTTCTTT. It specifies CASSLAMEIGTEAFF.

A few counts support this clonotype. This chain joins TRBV20-1 and TRBJ2-1, with D possibly called TRBD1 or TRBD2 (6 bases each). Trimming shortened V by 0 bases and J by 3 bases, and 18 bases separated the two germline ends. The V gene's germline CDR1 is DFQATT and CDR2 SNEGSKA (reference sequence). This CDR3 comprises 17 residues. The DNA for the CDR3 is TGCAGTGCTAGAGATTCTTACGGGGGCCTCAACTACAATGAGCAGTTCTTC. Translated: CSARDSYGGLNYNEQFF.

The chain employs TRBV4-1 and TRBJ2-7; no clear D. Trimming shortened V by 0 bases and J by 7 bases, and 4 bases separated the two germline ends. The CDR3 has 11 amino acids. Germline V gene lookup returns CDR1 MGHRA and CDR2 YSYEKL. The CDR3 spells CASSQDLEQYF. CDR3 DNA sequence: TGCGCCAGCAGCCAAGATCTGGAGCAGTACTTC.

This clonotype appeared a few times. The chain combines TRBV29-1 with TRBJ1-2; D is uncertain. The germline V gene encodes CDR1 SQVTM and CDR2 ANQGSEA. Between the trimmed V and J ends, which lost 4 bases and 0 bases, there was a span of 3 bases. The CDR3 is 11 residues long. DNA of the CDR3: TGCAGCGTTGGGACTAACTATGGCTACACCTTC. Encoded protein: CSVGTNYGYTF.

CDR3 nucleotides: TGTGCCAGCAGCCAAGGGGTAGCGGATGACACAGATACGCAGTATTTT. Its protein is CASSQGVADDTDTQYF. This chain connects TRBV4-2 to TRBJ2-3; possibly TRBD2 for D (6 bases). Germline values: CDR1 LGHNA, CDR2 YNFKEQ. The CDR3 consists of 16 residues. V was trimmed by 1 base and J by 2 bases, leaving 13 bases between them.

This clonotype has ten or more counts. The V gene is TRBV28, the J gene TRBJ1-1, with D hard to call. Germline V gene sequence: CDR1 MDHEN, CDR2 SYDVKM. Trimming took 4 bases from V and 2 from J, leaving 14 bases between them. The length of the CDR3 is 15 residues. CDR3 DNA: TGTGCCAGCAGTTCCCGGGGTTTGATAAACACTGAAGCTTTCTTT. Residues: CASSSRGLINTEAFF. Full variable domain (missing parts from reference TRBV28 and TRBJ1-1): DVKVTQSSRYLVKRTGEKVFLECVQDMDHENMFWYRQDPGLGLRLIYFSYDVKMKEKGDIPEGYSVSREKKERFSLILESASTNQTSMYLCASSSRGLINTEAFFGQGTRLTVV.

The chain has TRBV10-3 and TRBJ1-3; D perhaps matches TRBD1 (6 bases). From germline, CDR1 is ENHRY and CDR2 SYGVKD. The CDR3 spans 14 residues. V was trimmed by 11 bases and J by 4 bases, leaving 18 bases between them. The CDR3 nucleotides are TGTGCCGTTAAGGGGGGCGCCTCCGGAAACACCATATATTTT. This codes for CAVKGGASGNTIYF.

This clonotype was counted ten times or more. The V gene is TRBV7-6, the J gene TRBJ2-7; TRBD2 aligns across 9 bases. Unmatched junction bases numbered 6, after V lost 4 bases and J lost 2 bases. This CDR3 is 15 amino acids long. CDR1 SGHVS and CDR2 FNYEAQ come from the germline V gene. The CDR3 protein is CASSSLAGTTYEQYF. DNA for the CDR3: TGTGCCAGCAGCTCCCTAGCGGGGACAACCTACGAGCAGTACTTC.

This clonotype has at least ten counts. The chain combines TRBV6-5 with TRBJ1-6, with a weak D call TRBD1 (6 bases). The V end was cut by 2 bases, the J end by 10 bases, with 15 bases between. Germline CDR1 is MNHEY and CDR2 is SVGAGI. This CDR3 spans 15 amino acids. CDR3 sequence: CASSYQSGAESPLHF. The CDR3 nucleotides read TGTGCCAGCAGTTACCAGTCAGGGGCGGAATCACCCCTCCACTTT.

In DNA, the CDR3 is TGCGCCAGCAGCCAAGTTGGCTCTGGGGGGGGCGAGCAGTACTTC. Protein sequence: CASSQVGSGGGEQYF. This rearrangement joins TRBV4-3 to TRBJ2-7, with 7 bases lining up with TRBD2. The germline gives CDR1 LGHNA, CDR2 YSLEER. The V and J ends lost 1 base and 6 bases, in that order; junction bases with no gene match: 9. This CDR3 region has 15 residues.

This clonotype appeared a few times. The chain couples TRBV27 to TRBJ2-1, with TRBD2 as a possible D gene (7 bases). The CDR3 sequence is 14 residues long. Germline CDR1 is MNHEY and CDR2 is SMNVEV (reference sequence). The germline V and J ends were trimmed by 5 bases and 3 bases, with 11 bases remaining between them. The CDR3 DNA sequence: TGTGCCAGCAGTCGCGGGGGCGGCTACAATGAGCAGTTCTTC. Translated, it gives CASSRGGGYNEQFF.

This clonotype was recorded many times. The CDR3 region has the DNA TGTGCCGTTTCCCCGGGACAGGGGGAGAATCAGCCCCAGCATTTT. It yields the protein CAVSPGQGENQPQHF. The chain links TRBV6-5 to TRBJ1-5, with TRBD1 matching over 11 bases. The germline V gene has CDR1 MNHEY and CDR2 SVGAGI. This CDR3 has 15 amino acids. The junction had 10 bases not matched to a gene; V was cut back by 11 bases and J by 4 bases.

This clonotype was recorded many times. This sequence joins TRBV7-3 and TRBJ2-3, with TRBD2 identical over 8 bases. J was trimmed by 1 base and V by 5 bases; bases with no gene match: 8. The CDR3 loop spans 16 amino acids. Germline CDR1 SGHTA, CDR2 FQGTGA. The CDR3 is CASSPHGRGGTDTQYF. The CDR3 DNA is TGTGCCAGCAGCCCCCACGGGCGGGGGGGCACAGATACGCAGTATTTT.

This clonotype was detected ten times or more. The rearrangement links TRBV27 to TRBJ1-6; D ambiguous. The length of the CDR3 is 12 residues. V was clipped by 8 bases and J by 10 bases, with 12 bases between them. In germline, CDR1 is MNHEY, CDR2 SMNVEV (reference sequence). CDR3 bases: TGTGCCAGCTCTGCCGGCGGCTCACCCCTCCACTTT. Translated, it gives CASSAGGSPLHF.

The sample holds a few counts of this clonotype. CDR3 sequence reads: CASSPIGGAAARGELFF. Written as DNA, the CDR3 is TGTGCCAGCAGCCCGATCGGGGGGGCAGCGGCAAGAGGGGAGCTGTTTTTT. The chain has TRBV11-2 and TRBJ2-2; 8 nucleotides match TRBD2. The CDR3 has 17 residues. J gave up 8 bases and V 5 bases, and 16 bases lay outside the gene matches. Germline V lookup: CDR1 SGHAT, CDR2 FQNNGV. The full variable domain, in which reference TRBV11-2 and TRBJ2-2 provide the parts outside the CDR3, is EAGVAQSPRYKIIEKRQSVAFWCNPISGHATLYWYQQILGQGPKLLIQFQNNGVVDDSQLPKDRFSAERLKGVDSTLKIQPAKLEDSAVYLCASSPIGGAAARGELFFGEGSRLTVL.

This clonotype was seen repeatedly, ten times or more. The chain carries TRBV21-1 and TRBJ2-7; the DNA was not used to check the table's D call, TRBD2. TRBV21-1 is a pseudogene. The CDR3 sequence is 20 residues long. The CDR3 coding sequence is TGTGCCAGCAGCAAAGGGGACCCGGGACTAGCGGGGGGGAGCTCCTACGAGCAGTACGTC. It encodes CASSKGDPGLAGGSSYEQYV.